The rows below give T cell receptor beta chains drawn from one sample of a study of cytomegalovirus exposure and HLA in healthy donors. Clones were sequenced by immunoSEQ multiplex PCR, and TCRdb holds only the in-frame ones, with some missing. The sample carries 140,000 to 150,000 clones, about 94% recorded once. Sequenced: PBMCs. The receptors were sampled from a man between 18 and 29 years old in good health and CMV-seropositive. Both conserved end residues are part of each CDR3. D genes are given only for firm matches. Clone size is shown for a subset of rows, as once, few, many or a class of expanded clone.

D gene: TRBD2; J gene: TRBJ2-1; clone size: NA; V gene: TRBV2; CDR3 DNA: TGTGCCAGCAACCGACTAGCGGGATCCTACAATGAGCAGTTCTTC; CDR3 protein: CASNRLAGSYNEQFF
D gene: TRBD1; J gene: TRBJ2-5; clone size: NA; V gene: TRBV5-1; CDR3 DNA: TGCGCCAGCAGGGCTACCCAGGGGGCACAGACCCAGTACTTC; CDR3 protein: CASRATQGAQTQYF
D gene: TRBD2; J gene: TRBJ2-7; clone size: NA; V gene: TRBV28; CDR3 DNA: TGTGCCAGCAGCCGAAAAAGCGGCCCTAGCGGGTGGACCTACGAGCAGTACTTC; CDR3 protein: CASSRKSGPSGWTYEQYF
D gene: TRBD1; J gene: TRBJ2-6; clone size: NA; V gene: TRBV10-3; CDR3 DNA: TGTGCCATCAGGACCGGGACAGATAACGTCCTGACTTTC; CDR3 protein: CAIRTGTDNVLTF
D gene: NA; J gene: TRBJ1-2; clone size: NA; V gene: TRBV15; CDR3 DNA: TGTGCCACCGGGGGGAGAAACTATGGCTACACCTTC; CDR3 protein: CATGGRNYGYTF
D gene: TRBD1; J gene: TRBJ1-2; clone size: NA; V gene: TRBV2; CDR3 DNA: TGTGCCAGCAGCGACAGGGGGAACTATGGCTACACCTTC; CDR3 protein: CASSDRGNYGYTF
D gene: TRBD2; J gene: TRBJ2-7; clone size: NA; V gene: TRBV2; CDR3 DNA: TGTGCCAGCACGAAGGGGACTAGCGGGTCCTACGAGCAGTACTTC; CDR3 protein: CASTKGTSGSYEQYF
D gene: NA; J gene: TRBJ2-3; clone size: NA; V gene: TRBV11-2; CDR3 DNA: TGTGCCAGCAGCTTAGAAATGCGGATCACGCAGTATTTT; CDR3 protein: CASSLEMRITQYF
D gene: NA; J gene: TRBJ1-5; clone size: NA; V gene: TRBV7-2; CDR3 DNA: TGTGCCAGCAGCTTAGACTGGCTTGGGGCACAGCCCCAGCATTTT; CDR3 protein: CASSLDWLGAQPQHF
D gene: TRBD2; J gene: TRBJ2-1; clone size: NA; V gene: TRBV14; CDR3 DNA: TGTGCCAGCAGCCGGACTAGTTCCCAGAACAATGAGCAGTTCTTC; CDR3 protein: CASSRTSSQNNEQFF
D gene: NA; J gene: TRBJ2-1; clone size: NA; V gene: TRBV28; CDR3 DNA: TGTGCCAGCAGTTTTTTGGACAGAGGGCCCCGCAATGAGCAGTTCTTC; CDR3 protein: CASSFLDRGPRNEQFF
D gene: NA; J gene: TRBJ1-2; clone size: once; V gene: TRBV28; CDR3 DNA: TGTGCCAGCAGTTTACAGGGGATTGGCTACACCTTC; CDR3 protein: CASSLQGIGYTF
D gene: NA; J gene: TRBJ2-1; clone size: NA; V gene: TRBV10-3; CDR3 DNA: TGTGCCATCAGTGGGATTACAGGGAGCTCCTACAATGAGCAGTTCTTC; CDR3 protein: CAISGITGSSYNEQFF
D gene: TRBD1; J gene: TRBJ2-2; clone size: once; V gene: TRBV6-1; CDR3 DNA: TGTGCCAGCAGCACAGGGGACGCGAACACCGGGGAGCTGTTTTTT; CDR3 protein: CASSTGDANTGELFF
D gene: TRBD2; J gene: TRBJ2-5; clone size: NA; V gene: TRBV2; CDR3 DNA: TGTGCCAGCAGTGAAGGGCTAGCGGGAGGCGTAGAGACCCAGTACTTC; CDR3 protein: CASSEGLAGGVETQYF
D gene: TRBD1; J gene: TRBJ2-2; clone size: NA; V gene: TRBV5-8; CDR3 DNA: TGTGCCAGCAGCCGCGGGACAGGCCCGTACACCGGGGAGCTGTTTTTT; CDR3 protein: CASSRGTGPYTGELFF
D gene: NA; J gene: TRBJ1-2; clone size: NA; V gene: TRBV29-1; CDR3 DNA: TGCAGCGTCTCTTCGGGGCTCGGGGGATACACCTTC; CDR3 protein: CSVSSGLGGYTF